The present T cell receptor beta chain was sequenced within a study of neurological immune-mediated disorders. Time point indicated: technical triplicate 2. The starting material, 2 million PBMCs stored at -80 C, gave rise to the unsorted libraries. This clonotype has at least ten counts. Its matching antigen is unknown. 5'RACE generated cDNA with 10-nucleotide random UMIs. TCRdb fed the 5' RACE reads into MiXCR, producing one record per CDR3 protein. The sample lists roughly 57,000 distinct CDR3 sequences; about 25% were seen once. The germline V and J ends were trimmed by 2 bases and 5 bases, with 10 bases remaining between them. The V gene's germline CDR1 is MGHRA and CDR2 YSYEKL. The CDR3 runs 14 residues. Overall study findings and caveats: Private repertoires in all groups were suggested by the absence of shared CDR3 amino acid sequences among expanded clones across subjects.

The source is a man aged 55 to 69 with HTLV-1-associated myelopathy (HAM/TSP). The sample was PBMCs. V gene TRBV4-1 combines with J gene TRBJ2-4; D is uncertain. The CDR3 DNA reads as TGCGCCAGCAGCCAAATTGCGACCCAAAACATTCAGTACTTC. Protein: CASSQIATQNIQYF.